These T cell receptor beta chains were read from a single sample in a study of beta chain features in type 1 diabetes. Produced via immunoSEQ multiplex PCR; TCRdb's table is partial and in-frame only. In the table there are a few hundred thousand clones, around an eighth of which are singletons. Sequenced material: naive CD4+ T cells from blood. Receptors originate from a woman aged 18-29 years with type 1 diabetes. Each CDR3 is given with its conserved first and last residue. The D gene is left open where the match is weak. Not every row has a clone size; where given, it reads once, few, many or a size class.

V gene,clone size,D gene,J gene,CDR3 protein,CDR3 DNA
TRBV29-1,.,.,TRBJ2-1,CSVGGGKGSYNEQFF,TGCAGCGTTGGCGGCGGGAAAGGCTCCTACAATGAGCAGTTCTTC
TRBV5-1,.,.,TRBJ2-2,CASSLGGKNTGELFF,TGCGCCAGCAGCTTAGGCGGGAAGAACACCGGGGAGCTGTTTTTT
TRBV9,.,.,TRBJ2-1,CASSSGSGNEQFF,TGTGCCAGCAGCTCCGGGAGTGGAAATGAGCAGTTCTTC
TRBV18,.,.,TRBJ2-3,CASSPNLLPDTQYF,TGTGCCAGCTCGCCTAACTTGCTCCCAGATACGCAGTATTTT
TRBV5-1,.,.,TRBJ2-2,CASSSTGGELFF,TGCGCCAGCAGCTCTACGGGCGGGGAGCTGTTTTTT
TRBV28,few,.,TRBJ1-1,CASSSDGGNTEAFF,TGTGCCAGCAGTTCCGACGGAGGGAACACTGAAGCTTTCTTT
TRBV30,.,TRBD2,TRBJ2-1,CAWRLAGVRDEQFF,TGTGCCTGGAGGCTAGCGGGAGTTAGGGATGAGCAGTTCTTC
TRBV14,.,.,TRBJ1-1,CASSTHRSNTEAFF,TGTGCCAGCAGCACACACAGGAGCAACACTGAAGCTTTCTTT
TRBV7-9,.,.,TRBJ1-5,CASSYSDSSNQPQHF,TGTGCCAGCAGCTACAGCGACAGTAGCAATCAGCCCCAGCATTTT
TRBV19,.,TRBD1,TRBJ1-2,CASSRRGQGDYGYTF,TGTGCCAGTAGTAGGAGGGGACAGGGCGACTATGGCTACACCTTC
TRBV7-6,.,TRBD1,TRBJ1-2,CASSLGQGANLGYGYTF,TGTGCCAGCAGCTTGGGACAGGGGGCGAATCTGGGCTATGGCTACACCTTC
TRBV30,.,TRBD1,TRBJ1-1,CAWSRQGNTEAFF,TGTGCCTGGAGTAGACAGGGAAATACTGAAGCTTTCTTT
TRBV15,few,.,TRBJ1-1,CATSPRGATEAFF,TGTGCCACCAGCCCCCGGGGGGCCACTGAAGCTTTCTTT
TRBV5-1,.,.,TRBJ2-5,CASSLDSQKTQYF,TGCGCCAGCAGCTTGGACAGCCAGAAAACCCAGTACTTC
TRBV7-9,.,TRBD1,TRBJ1-1,CASSLGQGTEAFF,TGTGCCAGCAGCTTAGGACAGGGGACTGAAGCTTTCTTT
TRBV2,few,TRBD1,TRBJ2-5,CASSSSAGGSRVKTQYF,TGTGCCAGCAGCAGCTCGGCAGGGGGTTCCAGGGTGAAGACCCAGTACTTC
TRBV19,.,.,TRBJ2-5,CASSITREETQYF,TGTGCCAGTAGTATAACCAGGGAAGAGACCCAGTACTTC
TRBV5-6,.,.,TRBJ2-1,CASSLGPGGNEQFF,TGTGCCAGCAGCTTGGGGCCCGGGGGTAATGAGCAGTTCTTC
TRBV30,few,.,TRBJ2-5,CAWSAGETQYF,TGTGCCTGGAGTGCAGGAGAGACCCAGTACTTC
TRBV5-1,.,TRBD1,TRBJ2-5,CASSLHGTGERETQYF,TGCGCCAGCAGTTTGCATGGGACAGGGGAGAGAGAGACCCAGTACTTC
TRBV5-1,few,.,TRBJ2-1,CASSLVGNGAYNEQFF,TGCGCCAGCAGCTTGGTGGGGAATGGGGCTTACAATGAGCAGTTCTTC
TRBV4-3,.,.,TRBJ2-1,CASSQGGAGWNNEQFF,TGCGCCAGCAGCCAAGGAGGGGCGGGATGGAATAATGAGCAGTTCTTC